What follows is one TCR beta chain and its context. The target antigen is unknown. This specimen belongs to a study of beta chain features in type 1 diabetes. Across the study: Age, gender and cell yields were alike across patients and healthy donors. Findings of the study overall: VDJ junctions from patients with type 1 diabetes contained fewer insertions and more deletions. Patients showed naive, central memory and Treg TCRB repertoires that appeared more similar than those of healthy donors. In all four CD4+ subsets, TCRB CDR3 length was significantly, moderately reduced in type 1 diabetes.

The germline V gene has CDR1 MDHEN and CDR2 SYDVKM. The CDR3 loop spans 15 amino acids. Trimming cost V 6 bases and J 5 bases, with 18 bases left between them. Reverse transcribing all isolated RNA meant expressed TCRB transcripts were sequenced. Clones were read by immunoSEQ multiplex PCR, and TCRdb kept only the in-frame ones, dropping some. The table records 500,000 to 850,000 clones, over 13% of them present only once. The specimen was naive CD4+ T cells from blood. The chain employs TRBV28 and TRBJ2-3; D is unclear. The sequence derives from a man aged 18 to 30 with type 1 diabetes. CDR3 bases: TGTGCCAGCAGCGCTACCGGGCTGCCATTAGATACGCAGTATTTT. Residues: CASSATGLPLDTQYF.